The T cell receptor beta chain described here comes from a study of shared clonotypes between healthy human individuals. Across the study: Those who served as donors were a couple of women and three men between the ages of 18 and 49. General study findings and limits: Sequencing depth was a factor that was expected to affect clonotype sharing among donors.

As regards this clone: Antigen specificity is unknown.

Splitting of each subset's genomic DNA was done evenly across several immunoSEQ plates. Measured with immunoSEQ multiplex PCR; TCRdb has only the in-frame clones, and not every one. The sample holds about 460,000 clones, 70% to 80% seen once. The germline V gene encodes CDR1 SGHVS and CDR2 FNYEAQ. The length of the CDR3 is 17 residues. Trimming cost V 5 bases and J 6 bases; bases outside gene matches: 8. Sequencing was carried out using PBMCs. The clonotype was recovered from a woman aged 40 to 49 in good health. Some clones in this sample may be carry-over from other donors' samples. This chain connects TRBV7-6 to TRBJ2-3; 16 bases match TRBD2. CDR3 sequence reads: CASSLGLAGGPGDTQYF. CDR3 sequence (DNA): TGTGCCAGCAGCCTGGGACTAGCGGGAGGGCCGGGGGATACGCAGTATTTT.